This T cell receptor beta chain came from a study of T-cell reconstitution after alpha-beta-depleted transplantation in children. Comment on this clonotype: Its antigen is currently unknown.

The TCRbeta library incorporated unique molecular identifiers. MiXCR was run by TCRdb on the PCR reads, yielding one entry per CDR3 protein. The profile shows fewer than 350,000 distinct CDR3 sequences, 10% of them singletons. CDR1 is LNHDA and CDR2 is SQIVND in the germline V gene (reference sequence). This CDR3 spans 16 amino acids. V gave up 0 bases and J gave up 7 bases, with 15 bases separating them. Points from the study as a whole: Expanded graft clones, several hundred of them, were reportedly the source of alpha-beta T cells about two months after transplant. High day-60 TCRbeta diversity in some patients came from surviving recipient T cells and thymic progenitors. Among T cells one year after transplant, newly produced cells accounted for most counts and diversity.

The sequenced sample was PBMCs, obtained before TCRalphabeta/CD19-depleted stem cell transplant. The chain couples TRBV19 to TRBJ1-4; D not resolved. The sequence derives from a boy younger than two with acute myeloid leukemia, due to receive a stem cell transplant. The chain's CDR3 is CASSIERARPGEKLFF. The CDR3 nucleotides read TGTGCCAGTAGTATAGAGAGGGCCCGCCCGGGTGAAAAACTGTTTTTT.